This T cell receptor (beta chain) is drawn from a study of T cells in Graves' hyperthyroidism and ophthalmopathy. Study conclusions and caveats: Blood also held most thyroid clonotypes expanded beyond 0.001. Model predictions of ophthalmopathy came a median roughly 6.7 months before onset.

Using RNA transcripts as the source, TCR beta CDR3 regions were amplified. The HTBI primer set was used in a first-round RT-PCR of the TCR CDR3. From the multiplex PCR reads, TCRdb called clonotypes with MiXCR, one entry per CDR3 protein. The repertoire consists of around 300,000 distinct CDR3 sequences, with approximately 19% occurring once and the leading ten covering 35% to 40%. Ophthalmopathy in the patients scored at least 3 on Clinical Activity Score and at least 4 on NOSPECS grade, lasting under 3 months. On this clonotype: Its cognate antigen is unknown.

Source material: blood. The clonotype originates from a man aged 45-60 years with Graves' ophthalmopathy.

Here the CDR3 reads CASSIPGQGVILNQPQHF. In DNA form, the CDR3 reads TGTGCCAGTAGTATACCGGGACAGGGGGTGATACTCAATCAGCCCCAGCATTTT. The chain employs TRBV19 and TRBJ1-5; 11 nucleotides match TRBD1. V shed 2 bases, J shed 3 bases, and the junction held 9 bases outside the gene matches. Per germline, CDR1 LNHDA and CDR2 SQIVND (reference sequence). This CDR3 comprises 18 residues.